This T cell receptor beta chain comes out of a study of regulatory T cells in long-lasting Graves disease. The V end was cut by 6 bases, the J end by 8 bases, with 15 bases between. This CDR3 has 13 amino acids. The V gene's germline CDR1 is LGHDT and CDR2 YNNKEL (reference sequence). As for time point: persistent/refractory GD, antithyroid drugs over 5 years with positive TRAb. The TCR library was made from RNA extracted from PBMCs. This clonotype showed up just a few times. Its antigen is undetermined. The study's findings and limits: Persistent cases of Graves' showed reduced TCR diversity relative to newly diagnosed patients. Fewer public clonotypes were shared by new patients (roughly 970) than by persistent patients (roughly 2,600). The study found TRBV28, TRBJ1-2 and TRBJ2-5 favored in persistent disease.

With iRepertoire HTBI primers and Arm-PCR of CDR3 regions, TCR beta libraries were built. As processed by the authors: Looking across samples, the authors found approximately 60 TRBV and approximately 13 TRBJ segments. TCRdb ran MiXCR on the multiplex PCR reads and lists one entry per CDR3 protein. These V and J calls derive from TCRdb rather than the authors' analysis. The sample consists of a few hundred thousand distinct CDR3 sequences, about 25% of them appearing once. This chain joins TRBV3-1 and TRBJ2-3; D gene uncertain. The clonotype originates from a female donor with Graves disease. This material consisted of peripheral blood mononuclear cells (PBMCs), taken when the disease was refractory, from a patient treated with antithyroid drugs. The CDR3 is CASSPDHSTTQYF. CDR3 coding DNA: TGTGCCAGCAGTCCCGACCATAGTACTACGCAGTATTTT.